Shown below are 27 T cell receptor beta chains from a single sample sequenced in a study of T cells after yellow fever vaccination. TCRdb independently ran MiXCR on the 5' RACE reads; one entry per CDR3 protein. The sample includes about 340,000 distinct CDR3 sequences, approximately 12% of them seen just once. Here the sequenced sample was CD4+ T cells sorted from PBMCs, taken 15 days after the yellow fever booster vaccination. These receptor sequences come from a man between 18 and 35 years old who received the YFV17D yellow fever vaccine.

This clonotype was counted a few times. The gene calls are TRBV4-1 and TRBJ1-2; TRBD1 matches 9 bases. The CDR3 loop spans 17 amino acids. The V gene end was trimmed by 1 base and the J gene end by 6 bases; junction bases not matched to a gene: 12. CDR1 and CDR2 from the germline V gene are MGHRA and YSYEKL. The CDR3 bases are TGCGCCAGCAGCCAAGGGGGACAGGGTCGATTTGCGAATGGCTACACCTTC. Translated: CASSQGGQGRFANGYTF.

This clonotype turned up a few times. This chain connects TRBV7-9 to TRBJ2-2, with 8 bases identical to TRBD2. This CDR3 spans 15 amino acids. Germline V gene data show CDR1 as SEHNR and CDR2 as FQNEAQ (reference sequence). The ends lost 5 bases at V and 2 bases at J; junction bases unmatched: 4. CDR3 residues: CASSPGRANTGELFF. The CDR3 region has the DNA TGTGCCAGCAGCCCCGGGAGGGCTAACACCGGGGAGCTGTTTTTT.

This chain joins TRBV5-1 and TRBJ1-1; D is ambiguous. Germline CDR1 and CDR2: SGHRS and YFSETQ. This CDR3 is 15 amino acids long. V was cut by 5 bases and J by 6 bases, with 20 bases left in between. The CDR3 region is CASSTRPGGRPEAFF. The CDR3 nucleotides are TGCGCCAGCAGTACTCGCCCGGGCGGTCGGCCTGAAGCTTTCTTT.

The chain carries TRBV29-1 and TRBJ2-1; D gene uncertain. CDR3 length: 10 amino acids. Trimming removed 7 bases from V and 0 bases from J, with 1 base in between. Germline CDR1 is SQVTM and CDR2 is ANQGSEA. The CDR3 sequence is CSASYNEQFF. The CDR3 nucleotides read TGCAGCGCCTCCTACAATGAGCAGTTCTTC.

CDR3 protein: CASIRGLGNQPQHF. The CDR3 DNA reads as TGCGCCAGCATAAGGGGGCTCGGCAATCAGCCCCAGCATTTT. This rearrangement joins TRBV5-1 to TRBJ1-5, with 7 positions matching TRBD1. Per germline, CDR1 SGHRS and CDR2 YFSETQ. This CDR3 comprises 14 residues. V was clipped by 6 bases and J by 2 bases; unmatched bases: 5.

This clonotype turned up a few times. The gene calls are TRBV19 and TRBJ2-2; TRBD2 matches 12 bases. The germline gives CDR1 LNHDA, CDR2 SQIVND (reference sequence). The CDR3 loop spans 15 amino acids. With V trimmed by 6 bases and J by 3 bases, 2 bases remained unmatched. In nucleotides, the CDR3 is TGTGCCAGTAGCGGACTAGCGGGGTACACCGGGGAGCTGTTTTTT. Protein: CASSGLAGYTGELFF.

This clonotype turned up a few times. The V call is TRBV2, the J call TRBJ2-1; 10 positions match TRBD1. CDR3 length: 14 residues. V dropped 6 bases and J dropped 5; count of bases not matched to a gene: 4. Germline V gene data show CDR1 as SNHLY and CDR2 as FYNNEI. The CDR3 loop reads CASRGTGVDNEQFF. The CDR3 DNA is TGTGCCAGCAGGGGGACAGGGGTGGACAATGAGCAGTTCTTC. The full variable domain, completed using reference TRBV2 and TRBJ2-1, is EPEVTQTPSHQVTQMGQEVILRCVPISNHLYFYWYRQILGQKVEFLVSFYNNEISEKSEIFDDQFSVERPDGSNFTLKIRSTKLEDSAMYFCASRGTGVDNEQFFGPGTRLTVL.

This clonotype was recorded a few times. The chain links TRBV5-5 to TRBJ1-1; 7 bases are shared with TRBD1. This CDR3 has 18 residues. Losses at the gene ends were 3 bases for V and 0 bases for J; bases not matched to a gene: 14. Germline V CDR1 and CDR2: SGHKS, YYEKEE (reference sequence). In DNA form, the CDR3 reads TGTGCCAGCAGCTCCTTAGGGAGGGGGCTGTTCCTGAACACTGAAGCTTTCTTT. It codes for CASSSLGRGLFLNTEAFF.

This clonotype has only a few counts. The V gene is TRBV29-1, the J gene TRBJ2-5; tentative D call: TRBD2 (6 bases). V lost 5 bases to trimming and J lost 5 bases, with 18 bases between them. The CDR3 is made up of 14 amino acids. Germline V gene lookup returns CDR1 SQVTM and CDR2 ANQGSEA. The CDR3 reads CSVRGRISRETQYF. The CDR3 DNA reads TGCAGCGTTCGAGGGAGGATCTCGCGGGAGACCCAGTACTTC. Based on the CDR3 plus reference TRBV29-1 and TRBJ2-5, the full variable domain is SAVISQKPSRDICQRGTSLTIQCQVDSQVTMMFWYRQQPGQSLTLIATANQGSEATYESGFVIDKFPISRPNLTFSTLTVSNMSPEDSSIYLCSVRGRISRETQYFGPGTRLLVL.

In its sample, this clonotype was seen a few times. The chain recombines TRBV7-9 with TRBJ1-6, with D hard to call. This CDR3 is built from 12 residues. The germline V gene encodes CDR1 SEHNR and CDR2 FQNEAQ (reference sequence). V shed 1 base and J shed 9 bases, with 4 bases lying between them. Here the CDR3 reads CASSLGSSPLHF. CDR3 nucleotides: TGTGCCAGCAGCTTAGGAAGTTCACCCCTCCACTTT.

This clonotype has at least ten counts. The chain has TRBV5-1 and TRBJ2-7; TRBD2 aligns across 8 bases. The CDR3 has 15 amino acids. J lost 2 bases, V lost 4 bases, and 8 bases had no gene match. From germline, CDR1 is SGHRS and CDR2 YFSETQ. CDR3 DNA: TGCGCCAGCAGCCCCGGGGGGGGGCTGGCCTACGAGCAGTACTTC. Its translation: CASSPGGGLAYEQYF.

This clonotype has just a few counts. The chain carries TRBV28 and TRBJ2-5, with D hard to call. The V end was cut by 2 bases, the J end by 6 bases, with 16 bases between. CDR1 MDHEN and CDR2 SYDVKM come from the germline V gene. CDR3 length: 15 amino acids. CDR3: CASSLTTLLLKTQYF. The DNA of the CDR3 is TGTGCCAGCAGTTTAACGACACTGCTTCTAAAGACCCAGTACTTC.

At least ten counts were recorded for this clonotype. The gene calls are TRBV20-1 and TRBJ2-1, with 10 bases lining up with TRBD1. The CDR3 spans 16 residues. V was clipped by 5 bases and J by 2 bases; unmatched bases: 9. In germline, CDR1 is DFQATT, CDR2 SNEGSKA (reference sequence). For the CDR3, the DNA is TGCAGTGCTCGAGGGACAGGGGTTGGGGCCTACAATGAGCAGTTCTTC. Residues: CSARGTGVGAYNEQFF.

Ten or more counts support this clonotype. The V and J genes are TRBV18 and TRBJ2-4; perhaps TRBD1 as D (6 bases). The CDR3 totals 14 residues. In germline, CDR1 is KGHSH, CDR2 LQKENI. Trimming stripped 6 bases from V and 7 bases from J, with 16 bases between. The CDR3 loop is CASSAGTRGNIQYF. The CDR3 coding sequence is TGTGCCAGCTCTGCCGGGACAAGGGGCAACATTCAGTACTTC.

This clonotype came up a few times. The chain is built from TRBV6-5 and TRBJ1-4; D not resolved. This CDR3 is built from 13 residues. Looked up from germline, CDR1 is MNHEY and CDR2 is SVGAGI. V was pared by 8 bases and J by 8 bases, with 15 bases between. This chain's CDR3 is CASAKESREKLFF. CDR3 coding DNA: TGTGCCAGCGCCAAAGAGTCTCGGGAAAAACTGTTTTTT.

This clonotype was detected a few times. This chain connects TRBV7-2 to TRBJ2-7; 8 bases match TRBD1. Looked up from germline, CDR1 is SGHTA and CDR2 is FQGNSA. With V trimmed by 1 base and J by 4 bases, 6 bases remained unmatched. The CDR3 sequence is 15 residues long. The CDR3 sequence is CASSLVTGGRYEQYF. The CDR3 DNA reads as TGTGCCAGCAGCTTAGTAACAGGGGGAAGGTACGAGCAGTACTTC.

This clonotype was picked up a small number of times. The gene calls are TRBV5-1 and TRBJ1-1; D uncertain. The germline V gene has CDR1 SGHRS and CDR2 YFSETQ. The CDR3 length is 13 residues. V was pared by 4 bases and J by 5 bases, with 12 bases between. The CDR3 sequence: CASSTNRETEAFF. DNA of the CDR3: TGCGCCAGCAGCACTAACAGAGAGACTGAAGCTTTCTTT.

The count of this clonotype is one. The rearrangement uses TRBV4-2 and TRBJ2-5, with 8 bases fitting TRBD2. V gave up 2 bases and J gave up 3 bases; unmatched junction bases: 5. The CDR3 is made up of 15 amino acids. The germline V gene encodes CDR1 LGHNA and CDR2 YNFKEQ. The CDR3: CASSQLAGGEETQYF. CDR3 DNA sequence: TGTGCCAGCAGCCAACTGGCCGGGGGGGAAGAGACCCAGTACTTC.

The chain joins TRBV12-3 or TRBV12-4 to TRBJ2-5, with TRBD1 identical over 7 bases. The V gene end was trimmed by 8 bases and the J gene end by 3 bases; junction bases not matched to a gene: 12. CDR3 length: 15 residues. The CDR3 nucleotides read TGTGCCAGCGCAGAACACCGGGACAGAGAAGAGACCCAGTACTTC. Amino acids: CASAEHRDREETQYF.

This clonotype was detected only a few times. This chain uses TRBV12-3 or TRBV12-4 with TRBJ1-1; D not certain. Deletions cut 3 bases from V and 3 bases from J, with 5 bases between. CDR3 length equals 12 residues. Written as DNA, the CDR3 is TGTGCCAGCAGTTTTTGGGACACTGAAGCTTTCTTT. It specifies CASSFWDTEAFF.

The gene calls are TRBV6-5 and TRBJ1-1; D uncertain. This CDR3 region has 14 residues. Per germline, CDR1 MNHEY and CDR2 SVGAGI. Deletions cut 6 bases from V and 4 bases from J, with 15 bases between. The CDR3 DNA is TGTGCCAGCAGACGAAGGGAGTTGTCCACTGAAGCTTTCTTT. Its protein is CASRRRELSTEAFF.

This chain uses TRBV28 with TRBJ1-1; maybe TRBD1 (6 bases). V lost 4 bases to trimming and J lost 2 bases, with 11 bases between them. Germline-derived CDR1 and CDR2 are MDHEN and SYDVKM. This CDR3 spans 14 amino acids. The CDR3 DNA reads TGTGCCAGCAGTTCCCCAGGGGCCAACACTGAAGCTTTCTTT. As protein: CASSSPGANTEAFF.

This clonotype was detected ten times or more. The chain is built from TRBV5-1 and TRBJ2-4, with 7 nucleotides matching TRBD2. This CDR3 region has 13 residues. Germline-derived CDR1 and CDR2 are SGHRS and YFSETQ. V gave up 8 bases and J gave up 3 bases; unmatched junction bases: 5. CDR3 region: CASYGEGKNIQYF. For the CDR3, the DNA is TGCGCCAGTTACGGGGAGGGCAAAAACATTCAGTACTTC.

The V gene is TRBV4-2, the J gene TRBJ2-1; D is perhaps TRBD1 (5 bases). V dropped 1 base and J dropped 5 bases, with 6 bases sitting between them. This CDR3 region has 13 residues. The germline gives CDR1 LGHNA, CDR2 YNFKEQ. The CDR3 sequence is CASSQAGNNEQFF. CDR3 sequence (DNA): TGTGCCAGCAGCCAAGCAGGGAACAATGAGCAGTTCTTC.

J is TRBJ2-3 and V is TRBV7-2; D is perhaps TRBD1 (5 bases). Germline loops: CDR1 SGHTA, CDR2 FQGNSA. The CDR3 runs to 14 residues. V dropped 1 base and J dropped 5 bases, with 10 bases sitting between them. The CDR3 sequence is CASSLGGQGDTQYF. As DNA, the CDR3 is TGTGCCAGCAGCTTAGGGGGCCAGGGAGATACGCAGTATTTT. Full variable domain (missing parts from reference TRBV7-2 and TRBJ2-3): GAGVSQSPSNKVTEKGKDVELRCDPISGHTALYWYRQSLGQGLEFLIYFQGNSAPDKSGLPSDRFSAERTGGSVSTLTIQRTQQEDSAVYLCASSLGGQGDTQYFGPGTRLTVL.

The chain recombines TRBV27 with TRBJ1-5; D is ambiguous. The CDR3 spans 13 residues. The V and J ends lost 4 bases and 1 base respectively, with 5 bases between them. Germline CDR1 is MNHEY and CDR2 is SMNVEV (reference sequence). CDR3 nucleotides: TGTGCCAGCAGTTCTCAGAGCAATCAGCCCCAGCATTTT. Its protein is CASSSQSNQPQHF.

V is TRBV12-3 or TRBV12-4 and J is TRBJ1-1, with D tentatively TRBD1 (6 bases). V lost 6 bases and J lost 1, with 15 bases in between. This CDR3 region has 15 residues. The CDR3 sequence: CASSSRGGGNTEAFF. CDR3 in DNA: TGTGCCAGCAGCAGCAGGGGAGGAGGGAACACTGAAGCTTTCTTT.